This entry concerns a single TCR beta chain. What it binds is not known. This specimen belongs to a study of cytomegalovirus exposure and HLA in healthy donors. Study-level findings and limits: Presence/absence analyses supposed approximately even sequencing depth among donors.

Both 60 Vbeta primers and 13 Jbeta primers went into the PCR. Authors' methods: Some 11 million of the 60 million to 90 million unique TCR beta chains counted in a later analysis were shared. Measured with immunoSEQ multiplex PCR; TCRdb has only the in-frame clones, and not every one. The D gene and trimming were derived from the DNA, and the V and J assignments and clone size from that table. The sample records 85,000 to 120,000 clones, around 57% being singletons. The CDR3 consists of 15 residues. V was clipped by 3 bases and J by 8 bases; unmatched bases: 10. Germline lookup yields CDR1 MGHDK and CDR2 SYGVNS.

The sample taken for sequencing was PBMCs. The sequence was obtained from a human donor in good health. The chain couples TRBV25-1 to TRBJ1-5; 7 bases are shared with TRBD1. The CDR3: CASSETRDSREPQHF. In nucleotides, the CDR3 is TGTGCCAGCAGTGAGACACGGGACAGTAGGGAGCCCCAGCATTTT. The full variable domain, its missing parts supplied by reference TRBV25-1 and TRBJ1-5, is EADIYQTPRYLVIGTGKKITLECSQTMGHDKMYWYQQDPGMELHLIHYSYGVNSTEKGDLSSESTVSRIRTEHFPLTLESARPSHTSQYLCASSETRDSREPQHFGDGTRLSIL.